The text below deals with one T cell receptor beta chain. Its antigen is undetermined. The source of the sample is a study of T cells after yellow fever vaccination. The authors made TCR cDNA by 5'RACE template switching, adding a universal primer site and UMIs. TCRdb itself ran the 5' RACE reads through MiXCR, one entry per CDR3 protein. The sample contains about 580,000 distinct CDR3 sequences, approximately 16% of which appear only once. Findings and limits, study-wide: Relatively few clonotypes were ones that appeared in both CD4 and CD8 compartments. Faster peaking, at day 5 versus 15, marked a secondary response that was weaker.

The CDR3 runs to 16 residues. V lost 1 base and J 0 bases, leaving 10 bases between the germline ends. From germline, CDR1 is LNHNV and CDR2 YYDKDF (reference sequence). This clonotype was sampled from a man aged 18 to 30 who received the YFV17D yellow fever vaccine. J is TRBJ2-1 and V is TRBV15, with D possibly called TRBD1 or TRBD2 (6 bases each). The sequencing used PBMCs, collected more than 4 days after the first yellow fever vaccination. The CDR3 is CATSRVGGPSYNEQFF. CDR3 coding DNA: TGTGCCACCAGCAGAGTGGGGGGCCCCTCCTACAATGAGCAGTTCTTC. Full variable domain (missing parts from reference TRBV15 and TRBJ2-1): DAMVIQNPRYQVTQFGKPVTLSCSQTLNHNVMYWYQQKSSQAPKLLFHYYDKDFNNEADTPDNFQSRRPNTSFCFLDIRSPGLGDTAMYLCATSRVGGPSYNEQFFGPGTRLTVL.